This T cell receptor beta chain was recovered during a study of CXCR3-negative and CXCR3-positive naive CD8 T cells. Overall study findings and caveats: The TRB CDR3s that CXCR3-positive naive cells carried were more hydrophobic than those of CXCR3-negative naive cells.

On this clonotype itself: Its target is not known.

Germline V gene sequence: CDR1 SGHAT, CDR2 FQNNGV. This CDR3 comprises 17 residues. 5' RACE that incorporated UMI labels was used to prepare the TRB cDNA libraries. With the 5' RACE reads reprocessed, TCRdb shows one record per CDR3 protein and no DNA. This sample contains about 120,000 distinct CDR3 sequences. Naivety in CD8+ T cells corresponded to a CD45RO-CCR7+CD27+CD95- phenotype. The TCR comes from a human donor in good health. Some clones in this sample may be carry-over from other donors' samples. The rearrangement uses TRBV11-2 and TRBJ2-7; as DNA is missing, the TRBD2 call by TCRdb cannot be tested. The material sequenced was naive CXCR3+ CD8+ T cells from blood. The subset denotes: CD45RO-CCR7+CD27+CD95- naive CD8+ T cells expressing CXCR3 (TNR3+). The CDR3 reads CASSLGTSGLDSYEQYF. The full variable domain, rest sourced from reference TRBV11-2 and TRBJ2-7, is EAGVAQSPRYKIIEKRQSVAFWCNPISGHATLYWYQQILGQGPKLLIQFQNNGVVDDSQLPKDRFSAERLKGVDSTLKIQPAKLEDSAVYLCASSLGTSGLDSYEQYFGPGTRLTVT.